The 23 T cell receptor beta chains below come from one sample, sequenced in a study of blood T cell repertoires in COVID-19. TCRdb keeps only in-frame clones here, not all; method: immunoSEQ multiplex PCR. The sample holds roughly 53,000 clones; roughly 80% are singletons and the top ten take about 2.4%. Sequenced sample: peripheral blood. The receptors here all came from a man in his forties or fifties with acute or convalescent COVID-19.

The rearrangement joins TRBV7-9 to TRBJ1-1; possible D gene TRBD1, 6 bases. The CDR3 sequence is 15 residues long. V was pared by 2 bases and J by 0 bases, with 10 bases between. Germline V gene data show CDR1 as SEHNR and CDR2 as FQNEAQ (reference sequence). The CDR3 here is CASSLPTGMNTEAFF. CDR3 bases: TGTGCCAGCAGCTTACCGACAGGAATGAACACTGAAGCTTTCTTT.

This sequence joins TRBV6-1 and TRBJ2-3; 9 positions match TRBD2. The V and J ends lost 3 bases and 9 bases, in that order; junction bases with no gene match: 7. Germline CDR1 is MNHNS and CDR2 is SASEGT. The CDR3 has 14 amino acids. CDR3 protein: CASSDSGRRGTQYF. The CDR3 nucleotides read TGTGCCAGCAGTGATAGCGGGAGAAGGGGGACGCAGTATTTT.

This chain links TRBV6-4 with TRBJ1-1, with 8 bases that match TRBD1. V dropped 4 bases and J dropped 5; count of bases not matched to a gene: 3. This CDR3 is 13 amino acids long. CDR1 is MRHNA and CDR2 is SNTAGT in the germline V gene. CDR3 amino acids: CASSVQGGTEAFF. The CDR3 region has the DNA TGTGCCAGCAGTGTACAGGGGGGGACTGAAGCTTTCTTT.

CDR3 protein: CASSESGRDQPQHF. The CDR3 DNA is TGCGCCAGCAGTGAGTCGGGGAGGGATCAGCCCCAGCATTTT. The V gene is TRBV10-1, the J gene TRBJ1-5; D call uncertain. The germline CDR1 and CDR2 sequences are WNHNN and SYGVQD (reference sequence). The CDR3 is 14 amino acids. Trimming removed 0 bases from V and 5 bases from J, with 8 bases in between.

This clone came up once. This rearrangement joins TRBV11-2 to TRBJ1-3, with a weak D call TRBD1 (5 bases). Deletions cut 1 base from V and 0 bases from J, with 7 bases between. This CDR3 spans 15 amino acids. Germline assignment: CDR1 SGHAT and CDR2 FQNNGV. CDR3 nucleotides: TGTGCCAGCAGCTTAGGCGGGGGCTCTGGAAACACCATATATTTT. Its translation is CASSLGGGSGNTIYF.

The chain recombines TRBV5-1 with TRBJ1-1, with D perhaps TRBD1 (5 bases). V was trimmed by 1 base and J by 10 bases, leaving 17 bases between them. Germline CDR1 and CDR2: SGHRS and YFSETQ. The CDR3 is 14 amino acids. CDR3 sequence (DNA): TGCGCCAGCAGCTTGCCTAGCGGGCTGGGGGGAGCTTTCTTT. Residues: CASSLPSGLGGAFF.

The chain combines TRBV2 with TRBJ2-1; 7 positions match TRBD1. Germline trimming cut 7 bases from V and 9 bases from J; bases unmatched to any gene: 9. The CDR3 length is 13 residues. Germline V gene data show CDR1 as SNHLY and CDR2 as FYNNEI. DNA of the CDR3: TGTGCCAGCAACCAGGGGGTACTCGCTGAGCAGTTCTTC. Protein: CASNQGVLAEQFF. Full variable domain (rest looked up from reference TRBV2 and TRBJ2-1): EPEVTQTPSHQVTQMGQEVILRCVPISNHLYFYWYRQILGQKVEFLVSFYNNEISEKSEIFDDQFSVERPDGSNFTLKIRSTKLEDSAMYFCASNQGVLAEQFFGPGTRLTVL.

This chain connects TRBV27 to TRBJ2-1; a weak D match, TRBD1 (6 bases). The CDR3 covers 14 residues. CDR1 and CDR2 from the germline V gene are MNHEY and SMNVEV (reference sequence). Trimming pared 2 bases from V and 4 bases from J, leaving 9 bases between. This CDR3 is CASSLRTDYNEQFF. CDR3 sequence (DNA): TGTGCCAGCAGTTTACGGACAGATTACAATGAGCAGTTCTTC.

The CDR3 loop is CASRAGTGLNYGYTF. The CDR3 DNA reads TGTGCCAGCAGGGCCGGGACAGGCCTTAACTATGGCTACACCTTC. The chain links TRBV5-6 to TRBJ1-2; the match to TRBD1 covers 8 bases. The CDR3 covers 15 residues. Trimming took 5 bases from V and 1 from J; bases not matched to a gene: 7. Germline CDR1 is SGHDT and CDR2 is YYEEEE.

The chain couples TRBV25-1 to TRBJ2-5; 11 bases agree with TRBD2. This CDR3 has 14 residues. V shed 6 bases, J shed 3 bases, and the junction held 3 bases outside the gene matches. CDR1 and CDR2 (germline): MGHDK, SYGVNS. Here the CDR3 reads CASSPTSGKETQYF. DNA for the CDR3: TGTGCCAGCAGCCCGACTAGCGGGAAAGAGACCCAGTACTTC.

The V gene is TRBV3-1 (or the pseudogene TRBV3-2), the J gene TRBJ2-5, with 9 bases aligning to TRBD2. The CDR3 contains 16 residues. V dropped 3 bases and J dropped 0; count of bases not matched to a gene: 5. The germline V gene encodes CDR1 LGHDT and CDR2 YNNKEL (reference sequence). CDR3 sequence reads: CASSHWRGGDQETQYF. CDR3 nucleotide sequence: TGTGCCAGCAGCCATTGGCGGGGGGGGGACCAAGAGACCCAGTACTTC.

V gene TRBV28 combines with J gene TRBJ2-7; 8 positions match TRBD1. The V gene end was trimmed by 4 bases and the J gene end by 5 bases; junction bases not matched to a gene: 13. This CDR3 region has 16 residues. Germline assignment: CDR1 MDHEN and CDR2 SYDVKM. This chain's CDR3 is CASSSRTGMFWDEQYF. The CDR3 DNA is TGTGCCAGCAGTTCCCGGACAGGGATGTTCTGGGACGAGCAGTACTTC. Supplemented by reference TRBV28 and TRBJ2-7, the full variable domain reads DVKVTQSSRYLVKRTGEKVFLECVQDMDHENMFWYRQDPGLGLRLIYFSYDVKMKEKGDIPEGYSVSREKKERFSLILESASTNQTSMYLCASSSRTGMFWDEQYFGPGTRLTVT.

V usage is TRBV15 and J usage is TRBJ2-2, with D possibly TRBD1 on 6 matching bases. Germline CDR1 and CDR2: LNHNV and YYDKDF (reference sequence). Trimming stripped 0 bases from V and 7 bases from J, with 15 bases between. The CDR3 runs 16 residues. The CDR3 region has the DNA TGTGCCACCAGCAGAGATAGGGGGAAGGTCGGCGGGGAGCTGTTTTTT. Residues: CATSRDRGKVGGELFF.

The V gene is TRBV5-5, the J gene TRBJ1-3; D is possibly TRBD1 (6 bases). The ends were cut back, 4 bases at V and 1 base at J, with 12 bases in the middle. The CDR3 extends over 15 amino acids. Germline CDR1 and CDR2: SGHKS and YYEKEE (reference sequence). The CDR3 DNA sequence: TGTGCCAGCAGCCGCCACAGGGCGTCTGGAAACACCATATATTTT. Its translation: CASSRHRASGNTIYF.

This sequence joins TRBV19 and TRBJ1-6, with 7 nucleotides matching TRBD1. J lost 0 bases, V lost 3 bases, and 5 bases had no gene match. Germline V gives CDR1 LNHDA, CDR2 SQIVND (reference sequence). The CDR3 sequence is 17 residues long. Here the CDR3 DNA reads TGTGCCAGTAGTATGACAGGGATAAGCTCCTATAATTCACCCCTCCACTTT. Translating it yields CASSMTGISSYNSPLHF.

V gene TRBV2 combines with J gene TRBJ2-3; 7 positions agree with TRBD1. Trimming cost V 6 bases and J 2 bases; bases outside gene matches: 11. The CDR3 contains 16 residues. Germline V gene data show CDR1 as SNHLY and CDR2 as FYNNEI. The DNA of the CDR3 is TGTGCCAGCAGAAGGGGACAGTTTTTAACCACAGATACGCAGTATTTT. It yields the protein CASRRGQFLTTDTQYF.

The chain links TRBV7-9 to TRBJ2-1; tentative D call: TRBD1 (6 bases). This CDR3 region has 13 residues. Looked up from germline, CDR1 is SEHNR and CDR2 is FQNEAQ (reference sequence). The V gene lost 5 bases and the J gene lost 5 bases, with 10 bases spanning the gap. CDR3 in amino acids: CASSQDRDNEQFF. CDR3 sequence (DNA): TGTGCCAGCAGCCAGGACAGAGACAATGAGCAGTTCTTC.

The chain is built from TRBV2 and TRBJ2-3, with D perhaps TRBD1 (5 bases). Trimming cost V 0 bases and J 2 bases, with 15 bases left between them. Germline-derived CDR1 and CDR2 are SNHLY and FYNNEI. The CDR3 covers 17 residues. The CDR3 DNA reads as TGTGCCAGCAGTGAAGCCCTTAATCGACAGCTCACAGATACGCAGTATTTT. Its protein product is CASSEALNRQLTDTQYF.

The CDR3 loop reads CASSEARLFSNQPQHF. The CDR3 DNA follows: TGTGCCAGCAGTGAAGCGCGTCTGTTTAGCAATCAGCCCCAGCATTTT. This chain links TRBV6-1 with TRBJ1-5; D gene uncertain. The germline CDR1 and CDR2 sequences are MNHNS and SASEGT. The V end lost 0 bases, the J end lost 0 bases, and 9 bases lay between the germline ends. The CDR3 is 16 amino acids.

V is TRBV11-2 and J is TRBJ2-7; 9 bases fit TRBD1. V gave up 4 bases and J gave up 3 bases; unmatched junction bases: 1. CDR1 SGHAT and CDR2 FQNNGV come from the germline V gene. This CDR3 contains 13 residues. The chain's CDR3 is CASSSDRGYEQYF. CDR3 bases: TGTGCCAGCAGCTCGGACAGGGGCTACGAGCAGTACTTC. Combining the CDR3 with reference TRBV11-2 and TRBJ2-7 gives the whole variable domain EAGVAQSPRYKIIEKRQSVAFWCNPISGHATLYWYQQILGQGPKLLIQFQNNGVVDDSQLPKDRFSAERLKGVDSTLKIQPAKLEDSAVYLCASSSDRGYEQYFGPGTRLTVT.

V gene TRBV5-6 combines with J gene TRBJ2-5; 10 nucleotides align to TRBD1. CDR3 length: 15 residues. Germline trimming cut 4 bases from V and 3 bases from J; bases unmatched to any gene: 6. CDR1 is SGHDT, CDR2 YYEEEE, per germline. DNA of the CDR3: TGTGCCAGCAGCCCGGTAGGGACAGGGGAAGAGACCCAGTACTTC. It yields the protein CASSPVGTGEETQYF.

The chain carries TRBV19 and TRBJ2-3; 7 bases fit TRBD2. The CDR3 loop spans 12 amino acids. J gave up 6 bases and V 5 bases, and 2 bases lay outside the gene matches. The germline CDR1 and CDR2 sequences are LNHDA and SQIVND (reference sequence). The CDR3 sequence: CASSLGGDTQYF. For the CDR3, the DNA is TGTGCCAGTAGTCTCGGGGGGGATACGCAGTATTTT.

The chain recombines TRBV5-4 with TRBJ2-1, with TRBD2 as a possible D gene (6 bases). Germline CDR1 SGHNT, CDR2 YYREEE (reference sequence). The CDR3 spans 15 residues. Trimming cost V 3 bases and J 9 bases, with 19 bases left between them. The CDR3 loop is CASSSGPLTAGEQFF. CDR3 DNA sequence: TGTGCCAGCAGCTCGGGACCCCTTACAGCGGGTGAGCAGTTCTTC.